This record concerns one T cell receptor beta chain sequence. Its antigen is currently unknown. The data originate from a study of cytomegalovirus exposure and HLA in healthy donors. Study details: HLA-typed donors were the source of about 81 million unique TCRs held in an early data release. Study-level points and caveats: Analysis was carried out at a later point, and it linked a missense DCLRE1C variant to TCR beta V- and J-gene trimming.

V shed 0 bases and J 9 bases; nucleotides not matched to a gene: 10. The germline V gene encodes CDR1 SGHVS and CDR2 FQNEAQ. This CDR3 is built from 16 residues. PCR primers comprised 60 Vbeta and 13 Jbeta primers. Here immunoSEQ multiplex PCR was the method, and the copy in TCRdb shows in-frame clones only, minus some. The sample holds more than 150,000 clones, less than 90% seen once. The V and J genes are TRBV7-8 and TRBJ2-1; TRBD2 aligns across 8 bases. The source of this sequence is a girl younger than two in good health and CMV-seronegative. Sequencing input: PBMCs. CDR3 residues: CASSLAEPGLEFEQFF. The CDR3 DNA is TGTGCCAGCAGCTTAGCAGAACCGGGACTAGAGTTTGAGCAGTTCTTC.